A selection of T cell receptor beta chains follows, all from one sample in a study of T cell responses to AZD1222 COVID-19 vaccine. The assay was immunoSEQ multiplex PCR, and TCRdb's table has in-frame clones only and misses some. The sample has roughly 140,000 clones, more than 75% seen once; the top ten hold 3.1%. The sequenced sample was peripheral blood, obtained 28 days after the second AZD1222 dose. Receptors originate from an adult who received the AZD1222 COVID-19 vaccine. CDR3s include the opening cysteine and the closing phenylalanine or tryptophan. Fields, in order: J gene, clone size, CDR3 length, V gene, D gene, CDR3 DNA, CDR3 protein. The D gene is left open where the match is weak. Some rows mark clone size as missing; the rest say once, few, many or name a class of expanded clone.

TRBJ1-4	-	14	TRBV7-9	-	TGTGCCAGCAGCTTTAGGTCGGCAGGAGAAAAACTGTTTTTT	CASSFRSAGEKLFF
TRBJ1-4	-	15	TRBV6-1	-	TGTGCCAGCAGTGAAAGTTCTTTCGGTAATGAAAAACTGTTTTTT	CASSESSFGNEKLFF
TRBJ2-2	-	15	TRBV11-2	TRBD1	TGTGCCAGCAGCTTTACAGGGGGCGGCACCGGGGAGCTGTTTTTT	CASSFTGGGTGELFF
TRBJ2-7	-	14	TRBV4-1	-	TGCGCCAGCAGCCAATTGTCAATTTCCTACGAGCAGTACTTC	CASSQLSISYEQYF
TRBJ1-1	few	12	TRBV3-1/TRBV3-2	-	TGTGCCAGCAGCCATTTAGGGCTTGAAGCTTTCTTT	CASSHLGLEAFF
TRBJ1-6	-	14	TRBV19	-	TGTGCCAGTAGTATAGGGCAGGGGAATTCACCCCTCCACTTT	CASSIGQGNSPLHF
TRBJ1-2	few	19	TRBV10-1	-	TGCGCCAGCAGTGAGTCCCCGCTGGGCAGGCTCCTAGCTAACTATGGCTACACCTTC	CASSESPLGRLLANYGYTF
TRBJ2-7	once	18	TRBV4-2	TRBD2	TGTGCCAGCAGCCAAGAAGTCCTTACAGCGGGGAACACGTACGAGCAGTACTTC	CASSQEVLTAGNTYEQYF
TRBJ2-1	-	14	TRBV18	TRBD1	TGTGCCAGCTCACCGGGACAGGGGGTCGGTGAGCAGTTCTTC	CASSPGQGVGEQFF
TRBJ2-7	-	13	TRBV27	TRBD1	TGTGCCAGCGGGACAGGGAGAATGCACGAGCAGTACTTC	CASGTGRMHEQYF
TRBJ2-5	-	13	TRBV5-6	-	TGTGCCAGCAGCTTGGCTTTCCAAGAGACCCAGTACTTC	CASSLAFQETQYF
TRBJ1-1	-	14	TRBV28	-	TGTGCCAGCAGTAGAGGGGGGGTGGACACTGAAGCTTTCTTT	CASSRGGVDTEAFF
TRBJ2-1	many	14	TRBV6-2/TRBV6-3	-	TGTGCCAGCAGTTTGAGGAACTCCTACAATGAGCAGTTCTTC	CASSLRNSYNEQFF
TRBJ1-2	-	12	TRBV28	-	TGTGCCAGCTCAAACCGGAACTATGGCTACACCTTC	CASSNRNYGYTF
TRBJ2-2	-	11	TRBV12-3/TRBV12-4	-	TGTGCCAGCAGCTGGGCCGGGGAGCTGTTTTTT	CASSWAGELFF
TRBJ2-2	-	14	TRBV11-3	-	TGTGCCAGCAGCGAGGGGGAGGGGACCGGGGAGCTGTTTTTT	CASSEGEGTGELFF
TRBJ1-1	-	13	TRBV28	TRBD1	TGTGCCAGCAGTTATAACAGGGGTTTCGAAGCTTTCTTT	CASSYNRGFEAFF
TRBJ1-2	-	14	TRBV19	TRBD1	TGTGCCAGTAGTCCCCGGACAGGCAGCTATGGCTACACCTTC	CASSPRTGSYGYTF
TRBJ2-2	-	16	TRBV14	TRBD2	TGTGCCAGCAGCCAACGGACTAGCAGAAACACCGGGGAGCTGTTTTTT	CASSQRTSRNTGELFF
TRBJ2-1	-	15	TRBV19	TRBD2	TGTGCCAGTAGTATGCTAGCGGGAAGGAACAATGAGCAGTTCTTC	CASSMLAGRNNEQFF
TRBJ1-3	-	13	TRBV15	-	TGTGCCACCGCGGACGGCTCTGGAAACACCATATATTTT	CATADGSGNTIYF
TRBJ2-7	-	17	TRBV7-9	TRBD1	TGTGCCAGCAGCTTACCCATGAGGGACAGCCTCTCCTACGAGCAGTACTTC	CASSLPMRDSLSYEQYF
TRBJ2-7	-	14	TRBV6-2/TRBV6-3	TRBD1	TGTGCCAGCAGTGATCCGCAGGGGGCTGACGAGCAGTACTTC	CASSDPQGADEQYF
TRBJ2-2	-	15	TRBV28	-	TGTGCCAGCAGTTTAGGCGTCAGCTTAGCCGGGGAGCTGTTTTTT	CASSLGVSLAGELFF
TRBJ2-2	-	17	TRBV24-1	-	TGTGCCACCAGTGATAATTCCGGGACAAGGAACACCGGGGAGCTGTTTTTT	CATSDNSGTRNTGELFF
TRBJ2-7	-	13	TRBV4-3	-	TGCGCCAGCAGCCAAGGAAGAGCCTACGAGCAGTACTTC	CASSQGRAYEQYF
TRBJ1-2	-	13	TRBV6-5	TRBD1	TGTGCCAGCAGTTACTCAGACAGGGATGGCTACACCTTC	CASSYSDRDGYTF
TRBJ1-3	once	15	TRBV7-2	TRBD1	TGTGCCAGCAGCCCCCGGACAGGCGCGGGAAACACCATATATTTT	CASSPRTGAGNTIYF
TRBJ2-2	-	15	TRBV5-1	-	TGCGCCAGCAGCGGGACTCCTTCTGATACCGGGGAGCTGTTTTTT	CASSGTPSDTGELFF
TRBJ2-3	-	16	TRBV19	TRBD2	TGTGCCAGTAGTTCCGTAGCGGGGGGGTACACAGATACGCAGTATTTT	CASSSVAGGYTDTQYF